The T cell receptor beta chain under discussion was sequenced for a study of OX40 agonist ivuxolimab in advanced cancers. Study context: Ivuxolimab, an agonistic anti-OX40 (CD134) antibody, was given to patients.

This CDR3 contains 16 residues. CDR1 SGHDN and CDR2 FVKESK come from the germline V gene. J was trimmed by 3 bases and V by 4 bases; bases with no gene match: 8. The data were produced by immunoSEQ multiplex PCR, yet TCRdb's version contains in-frame clones alone and is incomplete. The data show 95,000 to 150,000 clones, around 93% seen once. Autoimmune disease history or systemic immunosuppression led to patient exclusion. The count of this clone is one. The clonotype originates from an adult with an advanced solid tumor such as melanoma, head and neck, liver or kidney cancer. The chain is built from TRBV14 and TRBJ1-4, with 7 nucleotides matching TRBD1. The sequencing used CD4+ or CD8+ T cells sorted from blood, collected in a trial of the OX40 agonist ivuxolimab. CDR3 in DNA: TGTGCCAGCAGCCCAGGGGGGCTTGCGGCTAATGAAAAACTGTTTTTT. Translating it yields CASSPGGLAANEKLFF.